This is a list of T cell receptor beta chains from one sample in a study of OX40 agonist ivuxolimab in advanced cancers. Using immunoSEQ multiplex PCR, the repertoire was profiled, and TCRdb retains in-frame clones only, with some absent. The table includes roughly 60,000 clones, 91% detected once. The sequencing here drew on CD4+ or CD8+ T cells sorted from blood, taken in a trial of the OX40 agonist ivuxolimab. The source of these receptors is an adult with an advanced solid tumor such as melanoma, head and neck, liver or kidney cancer. Both conserved end residues are part of each CDR3. A D gene is named only where the DNA matches it firmly. Not every row has a clone size; where given, it reads once, few, many or a size class.

-	-	TRBV6-1	11	TRBJ2-3	CASSESDTQYF	TGTGCCAGCAGTGAATCGGATACGCAGTATTTT
-	-	TRBV11-3	12	TRBJ2-1	CASSLADNEQFF	TGTGCCAGCAGCTTAGCTGACAATGAGCAGTTCTTC
TRBD2	-	TRBV5-1	15	TRBJ2-1	CASSPISGSPNEQFF	TGCGCCAGCAGCCCTATCAGCGGGAGCCCCAATGAGCAGTTCTTC
-	-	TRBV13	15	TRBJ2-2	CASSLLPAHTGELFF	TGTGCCAGCAGCTTATTGCCAGCGCACACCGGGGAGCTGTTTTTT
TRBD2	-	TRBV5-1	14	TRBJ2-7	CASSFLAGVGEQYF	TGCGCCAGCAGCTTTCTAGCGGGAGTTGGCGAGCAGTACTTC
TRBD1	-	TRBV28	14	TRBJ2-1	CATHRDSSYNEQFF	TGTGCCACCCACCGGGACAGCTCCTACAATGAGCAGTTCTTC
-	-	TRBV6-1	14	TRBJ2-3	CASSTGEGTDTQYF	TGTGCCAGCAGTACGGGGGAAGGCACAGATACGCAGTATTTT
-	-	TRBV5-1	14	TRBJ2-7	CASSLALGEYEQYF	TGCGCCAGCAGCTTGGCCTTGGGGGAGTACGAGCAGTACTTC
-	-	TRBV7-9	14	TRBJ2-7	CASSLGDTPYEQYF	TGTGCCAGCAGCTTGGGGGACACCCCATACGAGCAGTACTTC
-	-	TRBV2	14	TRBJ2-5	CASNQRQTQETQYF	TGTGCCAGCAATCAACGGCAGACCCAAGAGACCCAGTACTTC
TRBD1	-	TRBV7-3	15	TRBJ2-4	CASSRGGVGKNIQYF	TGTGCCAGCAGTAGAGGGGGCGTTGGCAAAAACATTCAGTACTTC
-	few	TRBV9	13	TRBJ1-1	CASSVIEDTEAFF	TGTGCCAGCAGCGTTATTGAGGACACTGAAGCTTTCTTT
-	-	TRBV6-5	15	TRBJ2-3	CACNLGRSSTDTQYF	TGTGCCTGTAATTTGGGGCGATCTAGCACAGATACGCAGTATTTT
-	-	TRBV4-1	16	TRBJ2-3	CASSLRQGQGTDTQYF	TGCGCCAGCAGCCTTAGACAAGGTCAAGGCACAGATACGCAGTATTTT
-	few	TRBV10-3	13	TRBJ2-1	CAISETGYNEQFF	TGTGCCATCAGTGAGACAGGGTACAATGAGCAGTTCTTC
TRBD1	-	TRBV19	14	TRBJ1-5	CASSVDRGNQPQHF	TGTGCCAGTAGTGTCGACAGGGGGAATCAGCCCCAGCATTTT
-	-	TRBV7-7	14	TRBJ2-2	CASSFRENTGELFF	TGTGCTAGCAGCTTCCGGGAGAACACCGGGGAGCTGTTTTTT
-	-	TRBV7-6	12	TRBJ2-5	CASSTGSETQYF	TGTGCCAGCAGCACAGGGTCGGAGACCCAGTACTTC
-	-	TRBV11-2	13	TRBJ1-1	CASTRLGTTEAFF	TGTGCCAGCACCCGTTTGGGGACCACTGAAGCTTTCTTT
-	-	TRBV6-6	15	TRBJ1-5	CASSYSRTGRQPQHF	TGTGCCAGCAGTTACTCGAGAACGGGACGCCAGCCCCAGCATTTT
-	-	TRBV6-4	14	TRBJ2-7	CASTRAGGSYEQYF	TGTGCCAGCACTCGAGCGGGTGGCTCCTACGAGCAGTACTTC
-	-	TRBV13	15	TRBJ1-1	CASSLGGFRSTEAFF	TGTGCCAGCAGCTTAGGCGGCTTCCGAAGCACTGAAGCTTTCTTT
-	-	TRBV5-6	13	TRBJ2-2	CASSLGVTGELFF	TGTGCCAGCAGCTTGGGGGTCACCGGGGAGCTGTTTTTT
-	-	TRBV18	13	TRBJ2-3	CASSPRGTDTQYF	TGTGCCAGCTCACCACGGGGCACAGATACGCAGTATTTT
-	-	TRBV7-3	15	TRBJ2-7	CASSLYWGAEYEQYF	TGTGCCAGCAGCTTATACTGGGGCGCCGAATACGAGCAGTACTTC
-	-	TRBV9	13	TRBJ2-3	CASSVGISDTQYF	TGTGCCAGCAGCGTAGGTATCTCAGATACGCAGTATTTT
-	-	TRBV7-3	14	TRBJ2-5	CASSLTSSRETQYF	TGTGCCAGCAGCTTAACATCATCGCGAGAGACCCAGTACTTC
-	-	TRBV28	14	TRBJ1-6	CASSLALGRSPLHF	TGTGCCAGCAGTTTAGCGCTCGGAAGGTCACCCCTCCACTTT
-	-	TRBV15	16	TRBJ1-2	CATSRVGTPRSYGYTF	TGTGCCACCAGCAGAGTAGGGACCCCGCGCTCCTATGGCTACACCTTC
-	-	TRBV7-2	11	TRBJ2-7	CASSSDVEQYF	TGTGCCAGCAGCTCCGATGTGGAGCAGTACTTC
TRBD2	-	TRBV4-1	18	TRBJ2-6	CASSQDTLAGAGANVLTF	TGCGCCAGCAGCCAAGATACACTAGCGGGAGCTGGGGCCAACGTCCTGACTTTC
-	-	TRBV9	15	TRBJ2-2	CASSVSGPRDGELFF	TGTGCCAGCAGCGTTTCAGGGCCCCGAGACGGGGAGCTGTTTTTT
-	-	TRBV19	13	TRBJ1-1	CASSNKPKTEAFF	TGTGCCAGTAGCAACAAACCCAAAACTGAAGCTTTCTTT
TRBD2	-	TRBV5-6	16	TRBJ2-3	CASSPGISGSTDTQYF	TGTGCCAGCAGCCCAGGGATTAGCGGGAGCACAGATACGCAGTATTTT
-	once	TRBV7-9	15	TRBJ2-3	CASSPNVGAADTQYF	TGTGCCAGCAGCCCAAACGTGGGGGCGGCAGATACGCAGTATTTT
-	-	TRBV5-6	13	TRBJ1-2	CASRNDRIYGYTF	TGTGCCAGCAGGAATGACAGGATTTATGGCTACACCTTC
-	-	TRBV25-1	11	TRBJ2-1	CATRGVAEQFF	TGTGCCACCCGCGGGGTGGCTGAGCAGTTCTTC